This TCR beta chain emerged from a study of shared clonotypes between healthy human individuals. Study-wide background: The donors, two women and three men, were aged 18 to 49.

Details on this clone: The antigen is undetermined.

The assay was immunoSEQ multiplex PCR, and TCRdb's table has in-frame clones only and misses some. Of about 2.4 million clones listed, roughly 93% are singletons. Overall study findings and caveats: A small donor pool kept down the genetic and exposure-history diversity that was represented. Among donors, clonotype sharing was expected to be affected by sequencing depth.

The CDR3 contains 16 residues. Per the germline V gene, CDR1 is SGHAT and CDR2 is FQNNGV. The ends were cut back, 5 bases at V and 0 bases at J, with 14 bases in the middle. Both subsets, CD45RA+ naive and CD45RA-negative memory, were split from the CD4+ cells. This TCR was sampled from a man aged 18 to 30 in good health. Some clones in this sample may be carry-over from other donors' samples. Source material: naive CD4+ T cells from PBMCs. The subset denotes: CD45RA+ positively selected. V and J are TRBV11-2 and TRBJ2-1; possibly TRBD2 for D (6 bases). The CDR3 sequence is CASSPISGSSYNEQFF. In DNA, the CDR3 is TGTGCCAGCAGCCCCATTAGCGGAAGCTCCTACAATGAGCAGTTCTTC. Full variable domain (outside the CDR3, taken from reference TRBV11-2 and TRBJ2-1): EAGVAQSPRYKIIEKRQSVAFWCNPISGHATLYWYQQILGQGPKLLIQFQNNGVVDDSQLPKDRFSAERLKGVDSTLKIQPAKLEDSAVYLCASSPISGSSYNEQFFGPGTRLTVL.